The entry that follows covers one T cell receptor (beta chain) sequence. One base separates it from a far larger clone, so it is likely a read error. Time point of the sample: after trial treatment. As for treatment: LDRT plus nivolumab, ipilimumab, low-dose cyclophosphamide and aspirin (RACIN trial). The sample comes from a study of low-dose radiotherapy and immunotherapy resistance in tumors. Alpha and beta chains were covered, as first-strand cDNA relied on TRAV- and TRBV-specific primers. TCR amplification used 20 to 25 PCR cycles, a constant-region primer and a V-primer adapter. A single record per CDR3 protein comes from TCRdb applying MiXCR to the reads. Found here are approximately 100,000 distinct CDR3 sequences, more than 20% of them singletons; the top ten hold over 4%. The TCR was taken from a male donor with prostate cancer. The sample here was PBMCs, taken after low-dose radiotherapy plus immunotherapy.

CDR3 coding DNA: TGTGCCAGCAGCCTCTTGCCGGTCGAGCAGTTCTTC. Protein product: CASSLLPVEQFF. J is TRBJ2-1 and V is TRBV11-2; D unclear. The germline V gene encodes CDR1 SGHAT and CDR2 FQNNGV. This CDR3 comprises 12 residues. The V gene lost 5 bases and the J gene lost 10 bases, with 12 bases spanning the gap.